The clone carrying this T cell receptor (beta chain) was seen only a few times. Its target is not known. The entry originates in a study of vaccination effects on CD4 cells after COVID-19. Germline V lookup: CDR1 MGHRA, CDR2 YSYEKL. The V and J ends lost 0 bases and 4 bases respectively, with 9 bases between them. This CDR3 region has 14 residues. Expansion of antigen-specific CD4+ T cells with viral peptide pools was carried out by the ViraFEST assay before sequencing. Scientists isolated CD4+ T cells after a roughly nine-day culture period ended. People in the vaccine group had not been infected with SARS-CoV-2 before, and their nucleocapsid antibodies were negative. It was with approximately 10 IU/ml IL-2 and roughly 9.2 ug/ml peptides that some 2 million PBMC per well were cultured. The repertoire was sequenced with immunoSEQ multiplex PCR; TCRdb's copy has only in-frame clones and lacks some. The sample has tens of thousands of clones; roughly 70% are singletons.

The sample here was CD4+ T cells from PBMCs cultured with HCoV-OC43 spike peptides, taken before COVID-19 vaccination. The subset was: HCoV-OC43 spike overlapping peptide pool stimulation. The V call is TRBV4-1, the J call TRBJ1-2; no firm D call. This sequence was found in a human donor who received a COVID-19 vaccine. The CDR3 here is CASSQEAGPYGYTF. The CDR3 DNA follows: TGCGCCAGCAGCCAAGAAGCAGGACCCTATGGCTACACCTTC.